This TCR beta chain was obtained from a study of CD4 T cells in relation to SARS-CoV-2 and coronaviruses. The overall study: ViraFEST: approximately eleven-day antigen culture of PBMCs, then TCR beta CDR3 sequencing.

CD4+ T cells from unexposed donors were obtained before the COVID-19 pandemic (2011-2018). After approximately 10 days of culture, CD4+ T cells were isolated. Clones were sequenced by immunoSEQ multiplex PCR, and TCRdb holds only the in-frame ones, with some missing. The sample consists of roughly 30,000 clones, 78% of them appearing once. Germline V gene data show CDR1 as SGDLS and CDR2 as YYNGEE. Trimming stripped 0 bases from V and 5 bases from J, with 12 bases between. The CDR3 consists of 15 residues. In the case of this clone: Its antigen is not known.

The source of this sequence is a human donor in good health. This chain links TRBV9 with TRBJ1-5; D is uncertain. The sample comprised CD4+ T cells from PBMCs, cultured in vitro. CDR3 sequence reads: CASSVGAGAHQPQHF. The CDR3 nucleotides are TGTGCCAGCAGCGTAGGAGCGGGCGCCCATCAGCCCCAGCATTTT.